The 16 T cell receptor beta chains listed next were all sequenced from one sample in a study of cytomegalovirus exposure and HLA in healthy donors. The PCR ran on 60 Vbeta and 13 Jbeta primers. Here immunoSEQ multiplex PCR was the method, and the copy in TCRdb shows in-frame clones only, minus some. The table shows about 200,000 clones, with 79% occurring only once. The sequenced sample consisted of PBMCs. The receptor set was obtained from a male donor in good health and CMV-seropositive.

The genes are TRBV28 and TRBJ2-7; tentative D call: TRBD1 (6 bases). This CDR3 has 14 amino acids. Germline loops: CDR1 MDHEN, CDR2 SYDVKM. V gave up 2 bases and J gave up 6 bases, with 14 bases separating them. CDR3 DNA: TGTGCCAGCAGTTTACAGGGGCTACCCCTCGAGCAGTACTTC. Protein: CASSLQGLPLEQYF.

This clone was detected a few times. CDR3 coding DNA: TGTGCCAGCTTCAAGGGACAGGGGTACGAGCAGTACTTC. It codes for CASFKGQGYEQYF. The chain recombines TRBV18 with TRBJ2-7, with 10 bases lining up with TRBD1. The CDR3 runs to 13 residues. J lost 4 bases, V lost 7 bases, and 4 bases had no gene match. CDR1 is KGHSH and CDR2 is LQKENI in the germline V gene.

This chain links TRBV4-1 with TRBJ1-5, with 8 positions matching TRBD1. CDR3 length: 15 residues. The V gene's germline CDR1 is MGHRA and CDR2 YSYEKL. V dropped 9 bases and J dropped 1; count of bases not matched to a gene: 8. The CDR3 nucleotides are TGCGCCAGGGGACAGGTCGCGTTCAGCAATCAGCCCCAGCATTTT. This translates into CARGQVAFSNQPQHF.

This clone was picked up one time. The chain uses TRBV19 and TRBJ2-2, with TRBD1 identical over 8 bases. The CDR3 length is 16 residues. Germline CDR1 reads LNHDA; CDR2 reads SQIVND (reference sequence). The J segment lost 0 bases and the V segment lost 7 bases, leaving 7 bases of the junction unmatched. CDR3 loop: CASTLLTGANTGELFF. CDR3 coding DNA: TGTGCCAGTACCCTTCTGACAGGGGCGAACACCGGGGAGCTGTTTTTT.

This clone was detected only a few times. This chain uses TRBV27 with TRBJ2-4, with TRBD1 matching 7 bases. Per germline, CDR1 MNHEY and CDR2 SMNVEV (reference sequence). The CDR3 length is 17 residues. The ends lost 7 bases at V and 5 bases at J; junction bases unmatched: 17. CDR3 DNA sequence: TGTGCCAGCAAGTTGAGAGGGGGCAGGGGCGAACAAAACATTCAGTACTTC. Residues: CASKLRGGRGEQNIQYF.

The chain couples TRBV7-9 to TRBJ1-1; D not certain. CDR1 is SEHNR, CDR2 FQNEAQ, per germline (reference sequence). V lost 2 bases to trimming and J lost 10 bases, with 17 bases between them. The CDR3 runs 14 residues. CDR3 loop: CASSLRMAAQGAFF. The CDR3 DNA reads as TGTGCCAGCAGCTTAAGGATGGCGGCACAAGGAGCTTTCTTT.

V is TRBV9 and J is TRBJ2-3; D unresolved. The germline V and J ends were trimmed by 4 bases and 7 bases, with 4 bases remaining between them. Germline CDR1 reads SGDLS; CDR2 reads YYNGEE. This CDR3 spans 10 amino acids. This CDR3 reads CASSQNTQYF. CDR3 nucleotides: TGTGCCAGCAGCCAGAATACGCAGTATTTT.

This chain links TRBV7-2 with TRBJ2-7, with 7 bases aligning to TRBD2. Trimming cost V 5 bases and J 2 bases; bases outside gene matches: 6. The CDR3 covers 14 residues. Germline assignment: CDR1 SGHTA and CDR2 FQGNSA. The CDR3 coding sequence is TGTGCCAGCAGCAGCCAGCGGGGAACCTACGAGCAGTACTTC. Amino acid sequence: CASSSQRGTYEQYF.

The V gene is TRBV7-2, the J gene TRBJ2-5, with a weak D call TRBD2 (5 bases). Germline-derived CDR1 and CDR2 are SGHTA and FQGNSA. Trimming cost V 0 bases and J 5 bases, with 10 bases left between them. This CDR3 is 14 amino acids long. In nucleotides, the CDR3 is TGTGCCAGCAGCTTAGCCGGTAGGGAGGAGACCCAGTACTTC. Its protein is CASSLAGREETQYF.

As regards this clone: This sample also contains other DNA sequences that code for the same CDR3. V is TRBV7-2 and J is TRBJ2-7; TRBD1 agrees at 10 bases. Germline CDR1 SGHTA, CDR2 FQGNSA. Trimming at V came to 6 bases and at J to 2 bases, leaving 4 bases not matched to a gene. The CDR3 has 14 residues. CDR3 DNA sequence: TGTGCCAGCAGTAGGGACAGGGGAACCTACGAGCAGTACTTC. The encoded protein is CASSRDRGTYEQYF. Full variable domain (outside the CDR3, taken from reference TRBV7-2 and TRBJ2-7): GAGVSQSPSNKVTEKGKDVELRCDPISGHTALYWYRQSLGQGLEFLIYFQGNSAPDKSGLPSDRFSAERTGGSVSTLTIQRTQQEDSAVYLCASSRDRGTYEQYFGPGTRLTVT.

This sequence joins TRBV11-3 and TRBJ2-7; the D gene is possibly TRBD2 (5 bases). CDR1 SGHNT and CDR2 YENEEA come from the germline V gene. CDR3 length equals 13 residues. V shed 0 bases and J shed 6 bases, with 9 bases lying between them. The CDR3 sequence: CASSLDSEAEQYF. The CDR3 DNA is TGTGCCAGCAGCTTAGATTCGGAGGCCGAGCAGTACTTC.

The rearrangement uses TRBV7-2 and TRBJ2-5; D is unclear. The J call may be faulty, since TRBJ2-7 better matches the DNA end. Germline lookup yields CDR1 SGHTA and CDR2 FQGNSA. The CDR3 is made up of 14 amino acids. The CDR3 reads CASSLAPPNYEQYF. In DNA form, the CDR3 reads TGTGCCAGCAGCTTAGCGCCACCGAACTACGAGCAGTACTTC.

The rearrangement links TRBV6-4 to TRBJ2-5, with 8 bases identical to TRBD2. This CDR3 is 15 amino acids long. CDR1 is MRHNA, CDR2 SNTAGT, per germline. V lost 4 bases to trimming and J lost 5 bases; unmatched junction nucleotides: 9. Here the CDR3 reads CASSVSGENGETQYF. As DNA, the CDR3 is TGTGCCAGCAGTGTTAGCGGGGAGAATGGGGAGACCCAGTACTTC.

V and J are TRBV7-9 and TRBJ1-3; TRBD1 might be the D (5 bases). Germline CDR1 SEHNR, CDR2 FQNEAQ (reference sequence). The CDR3 consists of 16 residues. V lost 1 base, J lost 3 bases, and 13 bases lay in between. CDR3 sequence: CASSLVVGTVGNTIYF. CDR3 sequence (DNA): TGTGCCAGCAGCTTAGTTGTGGGGACTGTTGGAAACACCATATATTTT.

This clone showed up just a few times. This chain uses TRBV7-3 with TRBJ2-2; tentatively, D is TRBD1 (6 bases). The CDR3 has 17 amino acids. Germline V gene sequence: CDR1 SGHTA, CDR2 FQGTGA. The V and J ends lost 3 bases and 3 bases respectively, with 17 bases between them. The CDR3 DNA is TGTGCCAGCAGCTTGTGGGGGCTCTCGTTGGACACCGGGGAGCTGTTTTTT. This translates into CASSLWGLSLDTGELFF.

The chain carries TRBV9 and TRBJ1-2; a weak D match, TRBD1 (6 bases). V was pared by 8 bases and J by 6 bases, with 11 bases between. The CDR3 is 11 amino acids. Germline V gene data show CDR1 as SGDLS and CDR2 as YYNGEE. The CDR3 reads CASQGQDGYTF. Here the CDR3 DNA reads TGTGCCAGTCAGGGGCAGGATGGCTACACCTTC.